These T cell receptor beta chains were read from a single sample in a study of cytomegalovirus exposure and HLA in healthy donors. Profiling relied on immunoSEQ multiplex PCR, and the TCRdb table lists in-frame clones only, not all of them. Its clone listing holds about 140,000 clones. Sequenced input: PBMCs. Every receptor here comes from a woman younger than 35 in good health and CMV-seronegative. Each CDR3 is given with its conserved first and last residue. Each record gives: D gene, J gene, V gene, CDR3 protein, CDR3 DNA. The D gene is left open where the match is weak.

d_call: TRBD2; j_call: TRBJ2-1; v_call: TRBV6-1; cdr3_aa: CASSEESGGGNEQFF; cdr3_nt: TGTGCCAGCAGTGAAGAATCGGGAGGGGGAAATGAGCAGTTCTTC
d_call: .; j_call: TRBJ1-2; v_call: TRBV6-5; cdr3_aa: CASSYSGSYGYTF; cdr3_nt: TGTGCCAGCAGTTACTCGGGGAGCTATGGCTACACCTTC
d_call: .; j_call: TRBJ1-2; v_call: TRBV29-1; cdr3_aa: CSVELASRGGYTF; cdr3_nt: TGCAGCGTTGAATTGGCCTCCCGCGGTGGCTACACCTTC
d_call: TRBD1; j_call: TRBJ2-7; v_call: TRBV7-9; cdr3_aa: CASSPPRTGAYEQYF; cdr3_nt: TGTGCCAGCAGCCCCCCCCGGACAGGGGCCTACGAGCAGTACTTC
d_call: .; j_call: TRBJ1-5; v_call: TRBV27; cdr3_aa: CASSHPPDRSRGNQPQHF; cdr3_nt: TGTGCCAGCAGCCACCCCCCCGACAGGTCCAGAGGCAATCAGCCCCAGCATTTT
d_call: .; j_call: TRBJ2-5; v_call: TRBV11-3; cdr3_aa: CASSTRQETQYF; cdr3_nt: TGTGCCAGCAGCACCCGGCAAGAGACCCAGTACTTC
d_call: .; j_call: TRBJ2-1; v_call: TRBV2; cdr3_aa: CASSELGGLSYNEQFF; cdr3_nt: TGTGCCAGCAGTGAACTTGGGGGGTTAAGCTACAATGAGCAGTTCTTC
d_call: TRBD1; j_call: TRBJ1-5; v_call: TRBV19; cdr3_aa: CASDRVGQPQHF; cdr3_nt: TGTGCCAGTGACAGGGTGGGGCAGCCCCAGCATTTT
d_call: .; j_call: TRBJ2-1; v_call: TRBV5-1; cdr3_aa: CASSLAGDSYNEQFF; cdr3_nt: TGCGCCAGCAGCTTGGCCGGAGACTCCTACAATGAGCAGTTCTTC
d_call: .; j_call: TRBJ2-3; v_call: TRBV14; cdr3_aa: CASSQDRGGGIGTQYF; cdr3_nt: TGTGCCAGCAGCCAAGATCGGGGAGGGGGAATTGGTACGCAGTATTTT
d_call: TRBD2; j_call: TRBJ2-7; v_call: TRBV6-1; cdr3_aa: CASSEASGSVHEQYF; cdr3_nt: TGTGCCAGCAGTGAAGCAAGCGGGAGTGTCCACGAGCAGTACTTC
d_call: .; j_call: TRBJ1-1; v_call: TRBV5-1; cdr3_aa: CASSLLSLDTSLNTEAFF; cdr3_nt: TGCGCCAGCAGCTTGTTATCTCTGGACACGAGCTTGAACACTGAAGCTTTCTTT
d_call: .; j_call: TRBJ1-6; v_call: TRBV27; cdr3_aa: CASSLARGNSPLHF; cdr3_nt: TGTGCCAGCAGTCTGGCCAGGGGCAATTCACCCCTCCACTTT
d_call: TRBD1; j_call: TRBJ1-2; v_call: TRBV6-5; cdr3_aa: CASRGDSLGYTF; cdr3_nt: TGTGCCAGCAGAGGGGACAGTCTTGGCTACACCTTC
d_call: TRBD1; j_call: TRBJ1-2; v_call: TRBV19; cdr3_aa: CASSIGTGVNYGYTF; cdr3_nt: TGTGCCAGTAGTATAGGGACAGGGGTTAACTATGGCTACACCTTC
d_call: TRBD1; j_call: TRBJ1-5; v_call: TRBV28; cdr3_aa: CASSWGDRGHGNQPQHF; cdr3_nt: TGTGCCAGCAGTTGGGGCGACAGGGGGCATGGCAATCAGCCCCAGCATTTT
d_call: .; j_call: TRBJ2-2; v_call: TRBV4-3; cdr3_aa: CASSQEAGAGTGELFF; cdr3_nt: TGCGCCAGCAGCCAAGAGGCGGGGGCGGGCACCGGGGAGCTGTTTTTT
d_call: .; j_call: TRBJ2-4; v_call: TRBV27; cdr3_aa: CASGPIDRAKNIQYF; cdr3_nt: TGTGCCAGCGGCCCCATAGACAGGGCCAAAAACATTCAGTACTTC
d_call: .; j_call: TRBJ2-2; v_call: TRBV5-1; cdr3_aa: CASSLSTEANTGELFF; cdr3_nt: TGCGCCAGCAGTCTCTCGACCGAGGCGAACACCGGGGAGCTGTTTTTT
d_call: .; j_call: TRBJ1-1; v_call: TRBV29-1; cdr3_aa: CSVELARGNTEAFF; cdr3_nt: TGCAGCGTTGAGTTAGCCAGGGGGAACACTGAAGCTTTCTTT
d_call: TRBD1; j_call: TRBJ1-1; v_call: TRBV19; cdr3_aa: CASSMGTGVPSAEAFF; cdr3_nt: TGTGCCAGTAGTATGGGGACAGGGGTTCCAAGCGCTGAAGCTTTCTTT
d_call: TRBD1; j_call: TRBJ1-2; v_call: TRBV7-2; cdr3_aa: CASSWGQQANYGYTF; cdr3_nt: TGTGCCAGCAGCTGGGGACAGCAAGCTAACTATGGCTACACCTTC
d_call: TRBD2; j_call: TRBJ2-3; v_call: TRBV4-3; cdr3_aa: CASSLRVIAGRDTQYF; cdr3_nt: TGCGCCAGCAGCCTACGGGTCATAGCGGGACGCGATACGCAGTATTTT
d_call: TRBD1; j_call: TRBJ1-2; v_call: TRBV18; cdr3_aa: CASSPRTGDGYTF; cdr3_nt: TGTGCCAGCTCACCAAGGACAGGGGATGGCTACACCTTC
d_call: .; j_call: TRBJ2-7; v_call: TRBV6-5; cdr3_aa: CASGHRGYEQYF; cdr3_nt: TGTGCCAGCGGTCACCGGGGGTACGAGCAGTACTTC
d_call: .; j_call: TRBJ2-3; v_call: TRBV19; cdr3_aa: CASSPLRDTSTDTQYF; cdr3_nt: TGTGCCAGTAGCCCTCTCCGGGACACCAGCACAGATACGCAGTATTTT
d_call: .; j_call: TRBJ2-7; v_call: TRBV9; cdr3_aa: CASSVGAGSYEQYF; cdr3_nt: TGTGCCAGCAGCGTAGGTGCGGGAAGCTACGAGCAGTACTTC
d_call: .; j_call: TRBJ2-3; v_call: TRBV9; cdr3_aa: CASSVAAYTDTQYF; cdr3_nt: TGTGCCAGCAGCGTAGCCGCCTACACAGATACGCAGTATTTT
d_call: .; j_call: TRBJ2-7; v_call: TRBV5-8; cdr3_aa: CASSHPRYEQYF; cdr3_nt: TGTGCCAGCAGCCACCCGAGGTACGAGCAGTACTTC
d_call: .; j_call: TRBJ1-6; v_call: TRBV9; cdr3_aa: CASSVEAVPLSPLHF; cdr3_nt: TGTGCCAGCAGCGTAGAGGCGGTACCTCTTTCACCCCTCCACTTT
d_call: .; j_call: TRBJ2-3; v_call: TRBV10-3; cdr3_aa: CAIREVTGEFGTDTQYF; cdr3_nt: TGTGCCATCAGGGAAGTTACGGGGGAGTTTGGCACAGATACGCAGTATTTT
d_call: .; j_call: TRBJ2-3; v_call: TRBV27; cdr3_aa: CASSFLQGFGDTQYF; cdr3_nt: TGTGCCAGCAGTTTTTTGCAGGGGTTCGGGGATACGCAGTATTTT
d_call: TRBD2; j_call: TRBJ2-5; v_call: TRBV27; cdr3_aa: CASSPGLAGGETQYF; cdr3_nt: TGTGCCAGCAGTCCCGGACTAGCGGGAGGAGAGACCCAGTACTTC
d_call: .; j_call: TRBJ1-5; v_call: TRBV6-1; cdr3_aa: CASSEQVNQPQHF; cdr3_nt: TGTGCCAGCAGTGAACAGGTAAATCAGCCCCAGCATTTT
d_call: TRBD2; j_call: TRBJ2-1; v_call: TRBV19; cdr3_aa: CASSKGLADYNEQFF; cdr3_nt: TGTGCCAGTAGTAAGGGACTAGCGGACTACAATGAGCAGTTCTTC
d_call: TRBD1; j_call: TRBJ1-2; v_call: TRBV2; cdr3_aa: CASSADRGNYGYGYTF; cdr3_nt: TGTGCCAGCAGTGCGGACAGGGGGAATTACGGGTATGGCTACACCTTC
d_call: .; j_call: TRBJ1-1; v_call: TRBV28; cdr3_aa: CASTPGLGGATEAFF; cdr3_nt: TGTGCCAGCACCCCCGGGTTAGGGGGGGCCACTGAAGCTTTCTTT
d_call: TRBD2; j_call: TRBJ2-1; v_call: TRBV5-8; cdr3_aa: CASSLLGLAGGLYNEQFF; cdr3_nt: TGTGCCAGCAGCTTGCTCGGACTAGCGGGAGGCCTTTACAATGAGCAGTTCTTC
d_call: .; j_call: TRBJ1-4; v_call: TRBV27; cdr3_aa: CASSFSVSTNEKLFF; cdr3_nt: TGTGCCAGCAGTTTTAGCGTTTCAACTAATGAAAAACTGTTTTTT
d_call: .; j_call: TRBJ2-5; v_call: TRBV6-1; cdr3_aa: CASSESIGVSFKPKRTQYF; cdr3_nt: TGTGCCAGCAGTGAAAGTATAGGGGTTAGTTTCAAGCCCAAGAGAACCCAGTACTTC
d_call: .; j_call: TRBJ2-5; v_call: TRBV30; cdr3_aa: CAWSVGLTLQETQYF; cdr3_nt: TGTGCCTGGAGTGTGGGGCTAACTCTTCAAGAGACCCAGTACTTC
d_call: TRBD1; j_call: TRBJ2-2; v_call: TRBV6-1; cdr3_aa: CASSAQGAPNTGELFF; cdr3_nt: TGTGCCAGCAGTGCCCAGGGGGCCCCGAACACCGGGGAGCTGTTTTTT
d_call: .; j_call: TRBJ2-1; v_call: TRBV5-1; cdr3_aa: CASSLGSWNEQFF; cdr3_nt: TGCGCCAGCAGCTTGGGAAGCTGGAATGAGCAGTTCTTC
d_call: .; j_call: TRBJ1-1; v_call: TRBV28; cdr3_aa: CASSPGLNTEAFF; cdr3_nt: TGTGCCAGCAGCCCAGGACTTAACACTGAAGCTTTCTTT
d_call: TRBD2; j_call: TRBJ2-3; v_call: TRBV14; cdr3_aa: CASSPASGSNTQYF; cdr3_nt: TGTGCCAGCAGCCCAGCTAGCGGGAGTAATACGCAGTATTTT
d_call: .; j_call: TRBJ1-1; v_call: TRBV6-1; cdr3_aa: CASSPFRNTEAFF; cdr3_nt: TGTGCCAGCAGTCCTTTTAGGAACACTGAAGCTTTCTTT
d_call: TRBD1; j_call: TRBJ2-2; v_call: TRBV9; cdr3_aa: CASSQTRTGGFSGELFF; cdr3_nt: TGTGCCAGCAGCCAAACACGGACAGGGGGCTTCTCCGGGGAGCTGTTTTTT
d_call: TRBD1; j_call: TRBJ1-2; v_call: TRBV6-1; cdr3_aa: CASSEMRTGGNGYTF; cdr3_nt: TGTGCCAGCAGTGAGATGAGGACAGGGGGCAATGGCTACACCTTC
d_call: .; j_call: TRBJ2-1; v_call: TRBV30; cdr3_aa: CACRGGNEQFF; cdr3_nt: TGTGCCTGTCGGGGAGGCAATGAGCAGTTCTTC
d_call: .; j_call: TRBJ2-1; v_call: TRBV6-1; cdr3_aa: CASSEASRSRQLF; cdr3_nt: TGTGCCAGCAGTGAAGCGTCGCGGAGCCGCCAGCTCTTC
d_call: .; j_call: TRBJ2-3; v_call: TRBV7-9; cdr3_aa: CASSAVRFKEAYTDTQYF; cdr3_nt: TGTGCCAGCAGCGCGGTCCGGTTCAAGGAGGCCTACACAGATACGCAGTATTTT
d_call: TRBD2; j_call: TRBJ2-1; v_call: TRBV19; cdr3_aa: CASSIGLAGGRHYNEQFF; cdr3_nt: TGTGCCAGTAGTATAGGACTAGCGGGAGGGAGACATTACAATGAGCAGTTCTTC
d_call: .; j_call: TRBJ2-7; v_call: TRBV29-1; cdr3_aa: CSVDLELGSEQYF; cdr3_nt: TGCAGCGTTGATTTGGAGCTTGGGTCCGAGCAGTACTTC
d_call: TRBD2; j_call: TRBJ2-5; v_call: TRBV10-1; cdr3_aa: CASSDRLAGQETQYF; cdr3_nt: TGCGCCAGCAGCGATAGACTAGCGGGCCAAGAGACCCAGTACTTC
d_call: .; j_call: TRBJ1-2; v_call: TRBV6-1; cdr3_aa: CASSVFRGDYGYTF; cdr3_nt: TGTGCCAGCAGTGTTTTCCGGGGAGACTATGGCTACACCTTC
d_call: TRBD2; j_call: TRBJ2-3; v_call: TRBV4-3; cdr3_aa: CASSQGTAGYTDTQYF; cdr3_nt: TGCGCCAGCAGCCAAGGTACAGCGGGGTACACAGATACGCAGTATTTT
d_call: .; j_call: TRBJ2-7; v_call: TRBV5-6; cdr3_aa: CASILSRNIYEQYF; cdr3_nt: TGTGCCAGCATCCTGTCCAGGAATATCTACGAGCAGTACTTC